Listed below are T cell receptor beta chains from one sample, sequenced in a study of cytomegalovirus exposure and HLA in healthy donors. The repertoire was sequenced with immunoSEQ multiplex PCR; TCRdb's copy has only in-frame clones and lacks some. In the table there are around 99,000 clones, 76% of which are singletons. What was sequenced was PBMCs. These receptors originate from a woman between 50 and 59 years old in good health and CMV-seropositive. The CDR3 runs from the conserved cysteine through the conserved F or W. The D gene is left open where the match is weak.

v_gene,j_gene,d_gene,CDR3aa
TRBV21-1,TRBJ2-5,-,CASSIVGERGREGSGKETQYF
TRBV2,TRBJ1-2,TRBD1,CASSEGQGGDGYTF
TRBV27,TRBJ1-4,-,CASSFSPSRGSEKLFF
TRBV7-6,-,-,CASSSSLSYEQYF
TRBV27,-,TRBD2,CASKLSGLEHYEQYF
TRBV6-5,TRBJ1-5,-,CASSVRSSRNQPQHF
TRBV9,TRBJ2-3,TRBD2,CASSGLAGASTDTQYF
TRBV2,TRBJ2-2,-,CASRRDTGELFF
TRBV11-2,TRBJ1-3,-,CASSLGLVSGNTIYF
TRBV5-1,TRBJ1-1,-,CASRPRGMGNTEAFF
TRBV27,TRBJ1-2,TRBD1,CASSLYQGGDYGYTF
TRBV19,TRBJ1-4,TRBD1,CASSIGQGSNEKLFF
TRBV7-9,TRBJ2-5,TRBD2,CASNSLTSDQETQYF
TRBV2,TRBJ1-1,TRBD1,CASSDQGADTEAFF
TRBV11-2,TRBJ2-7,-,CASSLLGPTYEQYF
TRBV5-6,TRBJ1-5,-,CASSSGGTFNQPQHF
TRBV2,TRBJ2-1,-,CASSEAGNPYNEQFF
TRBV5-8,TRBJ2-5,-,CASSSGTGGQETQYF
TRBV27,TRBJ2-7,-,CASSLLGSTYEQYF
TRBV7-3,TRBJ2-5,-,CASSEGGSQETQYF
TRBV5-5,TRBJ1-1,-,CASSFSEDTEAFF
TRBV6-6,TRBJ2-7,-,CASSSRGTNYEQYF
TRBV9,TRBJ1-2,-,CASSVGETYGYTF
TRBV21-1,TRBJ2-7,-,CASSKAPWDNPPPHEQYF
TRBV5-4,TRBJ1-1,-,CASSLGAGSNTEAFF
TRBV5-1,TRBJ2-2,TRBD2,CASSLEPSGTGELFF
TRBV7-2,TRBJ2-7,-,CATRAGYSYEQYF
TRBV7-8,TRBJ2-1,-,CASSYVYSAIYNEQFF
TRBV5-4,TRBJ2-7,TRBD1,CASSLGVRTGHVGEQYF